This T cell receptor beta chain was recorded in a study of T cell repertoires in cytomegalovirus infection. Study context: CMV epitopes that were recently identified and HLA-C-restricted were used alongside well-studied HLA-B-restricted ones. It was the public TCR beta signatures that indicated both CMV infection and matching HLA type. Study-wide results and limits: Public TCR beta family frequency separated CMV-and-HLA carriers, including in an independent cohort. Clonotype analysis showed dominance of the ex vivo response by HLA-C-restricted CMV-specific TCR beta clonotypes.

This clonotype came up a few times. The antigen remains undetermined. V lost 0 bases and J 4 bases, leaving 18 bases between the germline ends. This CDR3 has 17 amino acids. Germline assignment: CDR1 SNHLY and CDR2 FYNNEI. MiXCR, run by TCRdb on the reads, gives a single entry per CDR3 protein. The sample comprises some 940,000 distinct CDR3 sequences, roughly 30% of which are singletons, and around 15% rests with the top ten. The TCR originated in a human donor in good health (CMV status not recorded). Some clones in this sample may be carry-over from other donors' samples. Source: cultured CD8+ T cells from PBMCs, taken from culture after CMV antigen stimulation. The J gene is TRBJ1-1, the V gene TRBV2; tentative D call: TRBD1 (6 bases). The CDR3 region is CASSEALQGGLGTEAFF. The CDR3 DNA follows: TGTGCCAGCAGTGAAGCGCTTCAAGGGGGGCTAGGCACTGAAGCTTTCTTT.